The 25 T cell receptor beta chains in this list originate from one sample, sequenced in a study of T cell repertoires in cytomegalovirus infection. From the reads, TCRdb called clonotypes with MiXCR, one entry per CDR3 protein. The data show around 800,000 distinct CDR3 sequences, approximately 29% seen once. Their antigens are not known. This specimen was cultured CD8+ T cells from PBMCs, taken from culture after CMV antigen stimulation. The receptors come from a human donor in good health (CMV status not recorded). Some clones in this sample may be carry-over from other donors' samples.

The chain is built from TRBV10-3 and TRBJ2-3; 9 nucleotides match TRBD1. The J segment lost 5 bases and the V segment lost 2 bases, leaving 11 bases of the junction unmatched. CDR1 and CDR2 from the germline V gene are ENHRY and SYGVKD. This CDR3 comprises 17 residues. CDR3 in DNA: TGTGCCATCAGTGAGACAGGGGGCCTGGTCCGAGAAGATACGCAGTATTTT. It codes for CAISETGGLVREDTQYF.

J is TRBJ2-1 and V is TRBV7-9; 11 nucleotides agree with TRBD1. Germline V gene lookup returns CDR1 SEHNR and CDR2 FQNEAQ (reference sequence). The CDR3 consists of 16 residues. The ends lost 2 bases at V and 5 bases at J; junction bases unmatched: 5. The CDR3 is CASSLKGQGGDNEQFF. The CDR3, as DNA: TGTGCCAGCAGCTTAAAGGGACAGGGGGGGGACAATGAGCAGTTCTTC. The full variable domain, in which reference TRBV7-9 and TRBJ2-1 provide the parts outside the CDR3, is DTGVSQNPRHKITKRGQNVTFRCDPISEHNRLYWYRQTLGQGPEFLTYFQNEAQLEKSRLLSDRFSAERPKGSFSTLEIQRTEQGDSAMYLCASSLKGQGGDNEQFFGPGTRLTVL.

The chain recombines TRBV11-3 with TRBJ2-2; 9 nucleotides line up with TRBD1. The germline gives CDR1 SGHNT, CDR2 YENEEA. J lost 4 bases, V lost 4 bases, and 7 bases had no gene match. The CDR3 sequence is 16 residues long. DNA for the CDR3: TGTGCCAGCAGCTCATGGACAGGGGACGGCACCGGGGAGCTGTTTTTT. Protein product: CASSSWTGDGTGELFF.

This chain joins TRBV27 and TRBJ1-4; D remains ambiguous. Germline CDR1 MNHEY, CDR2 SMNVEV (reference sequence). There are 17 residues in the CDR3. V was cut by 2 bases and J by 8 bases, with 21 bases left in between. The CDR3 DNA is TGTGCCAGCAGTTTAGAATGGCCGGAGAGTCTTGAGGAAAAACTGTTTTTT. This sequence encodes CASSLEWPESLEEKLFF.

In its sample, this clonotype was seen a few times. The rearrangement uses TRBV5-8 and TRBJ2-7; TRBD1 agrees at 10 bases. The V gene end was trimmed by 5 bases and the J gene end by 4 bases; junction bases not matched to a gene: 9. Per the germline V gene, CDR1 is SGHTS and CDR2 is YDEGEE. The CDR3 is 15 amino acids. The CDR3 DNA follows: TGTGCCAGCAGAACGCCGGGACAGGGGACGTACGAGCAGTACTTC. It specifies CASRTPGQGTYEQYF.

This chain joins TRBV9 and TRBJ2-3; 11 bases map to TRBD2. V shed 3 bases and J 2 bases; nucleotides not matched to a gene: 5. This CDR3 has 16 residues. Germline CDR1 is SGDLS and CDR2 is YYNGEE. CDR3: CASSGGLAASTDTQYF. CDR3 sequence (DNA): TGTGCCAGCAGCGGGGGACTAGCGGCTTCCACAGATACGCAGTATTTT.

This clonotype occurred a few times. This chain joins TRBV15 and TRBJ2-3; 11 positions match TRBD2. This CDR3 spans 16 amino acids. The germline CDR1 and CDR2 sequences are LNHNV and YYDKDF (reference sequence). V dropped 5 bases and J dropped 5; count of bases not matched to a gene: 9. DNA of the CDR3: TGTGCCACCAGCGGGTCCGTAGCGGGGGGGGGAGATACGCAGTATTTT. Residues: CATSGSVAGGGDTQYF.

V is TRBV27 and J is TRBJ2-5; 11 bases are shared with TRBD2. J was trimmed by 7 bases and V by 2 bases; bases with no gene match: 6. This CDR3 contains 15 residues. Germline CDR1 is MNHEY and CDR2 is SMNVEV (reference sequence). DNA for the CDR3: TGTGCCAGCAGTTTAACGCTAGCGGGGGGCGGGACCCAGTACTTC. Translated, it gives CASSLTLAGGGTQYF.

CDR3 in DNA: TGCAGTGCTACCAGCGGGGGGGCATATAATGAGCAGTTCTTC. This sequence encodes CSATSGGAYNEQFF. The V and J genes are TRBV20-1 and TRBJ2-1, with 10 bases fitting TRBD2. The CDR3 length is 14 residues. The junction had 7 bases not matched to a gene; V was cut back by 4 bases and J by 7 bases. CDR1 DFQATT and CDR2 SNEGSKA come from the germline V gene (reference sequence).

This chain links TRBV19 with TRBJ2-2, with unresolved D. Per germline, CDR1 LNHDA and CDR2 SQIVND (reference sequence). There are 13 residues in the CDR3. The ends were cut back, 5 bases at V and 4 bases at J, with 8 bases in the middle. This CDR3 reads CASSPHPTGELFF. The CDR3 nucleotides are TGTGCCAGTAGTCCCCATCCCACCGGGGAGCTGTTTTTT.

The V and J genes are TRBV6-5 and TRBJ1-6; 9 bases map to TRBD1. The trim removed 0 bases at V and 9 bases at J, leaving 3 bases unmatched. The CDR3 has 15 residues. Germline V gene lookup returns CDR1 MNHEY and CDR2 SVGAGI. The CDR3: CASSYSRQGGSPLHF. The CDR3 bases are TGTGCCAGCAGTTACTCCCGACAGGGGGGTTCACCCCTCCACTTT.

V is TRBV27 and J is TRBJ1-2, with a tentative D call TRBD1 (6 bases). With 8 bases removed from V and 8 bases from J, the gap between germline ends came to 18 bases. Germline V gene sequence: CDR1 MNHEY, CDR2 SMNVEV (reference sequence). There are 13 residues in the CDR3. CDR3 coding DNA: TGTGCCAGCTCTTATACAGGGATGAGGGGCTACACCTTC. As protein: CASSYTGMRGYTF.

Notes on this clonotype: At one boundary the junction diverges from the germline segment, which might be a read error. The V and J genes are TRBV7-6 and TRBJ2-2; D not resolved. CDR3 length equals 14 residues. From germline, CDR1 is SGHVS and CDR2 FNYEAQ. In nucleotides, the CDR3 is TGTGTCAGCAGCTTAGACTGGGGTGCCGGGGAGCTGTTTTTT. Encoded protein: CVSSLDWGAGELFF.

V usage is TRBV11-1 and J usage is TRBJ1-3, with D uncertain. CDR1 and CDR2 (germline): SGHAT, FQDESV (reference sequence). The CDR3 is 16 amino acids. With 1 base removed from V and 0 bases from J, the gap between germline ends came to 10 bases. CDR3 nucleotides: TGTGCCAGCAGCTTAGTCGGCACCTCCTCTGGAAACACCATATATTTT. Its translation is CASSLVGTSSGNTIYF.

This clonotype was seen only a few times. V is TRBV27 and J is TRBJ2-2; perhaps D is TRBD1 or TRBD2 (6 bases each). The CDR3 is made up of 14 amino acids. The ends were cut back, 4 bases at V and 3 bases at J, with 9 bases in the middle. Looked up from germline, CDR1 is MNHEY and CDR2 is SMNVEV (reference sequence). CDR3 DNA sequence: TGTGCCAGCAGTTACGGGGGCGACACCGGGGAGCTGTTTTTT. Translation gives CASSYGGDTGELFF.

V and J are TRBV7-9 and TRBJ1-2; no reliable D call. With 6 bases removed from V and 7 bases from J, the gap between germline ends came to 18 bases. Germline-derived CDR1 and CDR2 are SEHNR and FQNEAQ (reference sequence). CDR3 size: 14 residues. CDR3 DNA: TGTGCCAGCAGAGCTGAGGACGGCACAGTTGGCTACACCTTC. Translation: CASRAEDGTVGYTF.

The chain has TRBV25-1 and TRBJ1-2; no clear D. The CDR3 runs 13 residues. Germline values: CDR1 MGHDK, CDR2 SYGVNS. V was clipped by 3 bases and J by 7 bases, with 12 bases between them. CDR3 bases: TGTGCCAGCAGTGAGGGTGGGCTCTTTGGCTACACCTTC. Protein: CASSEGGLFGYTF.

This chain joins TRBV5-5 and TRBJ1-1; D is possibly TRBD1 (6 bases). Germline-derived CDR1 and CDR2 are SGHKS and YYEKEE (reference sequence). The CDR3 has 12 amino acids. V was cut by 0 bases and J by 9 bases, with 9 bases left in between. Here the CDR3 reads CASSLGTAQAFF. Here the CDR3 DNA reads TGTGCCAGCAGCTTGGGGACAGCTCAAGCTTTCTTT.

Regarding this clonotype: The junction departs from germline at one end; a sequencing error may be responsible. The chain employs TRBV28 and TRBJ2-7; D is possibly TRBD1 (7 bases). Germline V gene lookup returns CDR1 MDHEN and CDR2 SYDVKM. The CDR3 consists of 11 residues. The CDR3: CASSRGQEGAF. In nucleotides, the CDR3 is TGTGCCAGCAGCCGCGGACAGGAGGGGGCATTC.

The chain is built from TRBV6-1 and TRBJ2-1, with TRBD2 matching over 16 bases. This CDR3 spans 20 amino acids. The V and J ends lost 3 bases and 3 bases, in that order; junction bases with no gene match: 11. CDR1 is MNHNS and CDR2 is SASEGT in the germline V gene. CDR3 DNA: TGTGCCAGCAGTGACTTCACAGGGACTAGCGGGGGGGCCTTCTACAATGAGCAGTTCTTC. This encodes CASSDFTGTSGGAFYNEQFF.

With regard to this clonotype: Since no conserved phenylalanine or tryptophan closes the CDR3, a read error is the likely cause. The gene calls are TRBV7-6 and TRBJ1-2; D possibly corresponds to TRBD1 (5 bases). The V gene lost 5 bases and the J gene lost 6 bases, with 16 bases spanning the gap. The CDR3 is 14 residues long. Germline V gene lookup returns CDR1 SGHVS and CDR2 FNYEAQ. The CDR3 region is CASSQTPTVDGYTS. The CDR3, as DNA: TGTGCCAGCAGCCAAACCCCGACAGTGGATGGCTACACCTCC.

The chain recombines TRBV7-8 with TRBJ2-7, with D unclear. Trimming took off 1 base at V and 5 bases at J, with 9 bases between the two ends. The CDR3 length is 13 residues. CDR1 SGHVS and CDR2 FQNEAQ come from the germline V gene. The CDR3 here is CASSLEGNNEQYF. The CDR3 nucleotides are TGTGCCAGCAGCTTAGAAGGGAACAACGAGCAGTACTTC.

The chain links TRBV6-2 or TRBV6-3 to TRBJ2-2; possible D gene TRBD1, 6 bases. V lost 2 bases and J lost 8, with 15 bases in between. There are 15 residues in the CDR3. Germline CDR1 and CDR2: MNHEY and SVGEGT. The CDR3 loop is CASSYGLRDRGELFF. CDR3 nucleotides: TGTGCCAGCAGTTACGGTCTCCGAGACAGGGGGGAGCTGTTTTTT.

This clonotype was counted a few times. V and J are TRBV7-9 and TRBJ1-5, with D uncertain. The V end lost 1 base, the J end lost 5 bases, and 9 bases lay between the germline ends. Germline-derived CDR1 and CDR2 are SEHNR and FQNEAQ (reference sequence). CDR3 length: 14 amino acids. In DNA form, the CDR3 reads TGTGCCAGCAGCTTAGGGGTAGGGCATCAGCCCCAGCATTTT. Translation: CASSLGVGHQPQHF.

Worth noting for this clonotype: Relative to the germline gene, one junction end is altered; a read error may explain this. The rearrangement joins TRBV9 to TRBJ2-7; tentatively, D is TRBD1 (6 bases). The CDR3 consists of 14 residues. CDR1 SGDLS and CDR2 YYNGEE come from the germline V gene. CDR3 sequence reads: CDSSAGDQAYEQYF. The CDR3 DNA reads TGTGACAGCAGCGCAGGGGACCAAGCCTACGAGCAGTACTTC.